The 14 T cell receptor beta chains below come from one sample, sequenced in a study of shared clonotypes between healthy human individuals. TCRdb's copy holds only in-frame clones and misses some; the assay was immunoSEQ multiplex PCR. Seen here are about 2,500,000 clones, more than 80% observed once, and the top ten hold roughly 0.15%. The source material was naive CD4+ T cells sorted from blood. The subset denotes: CD45RA+ positively selected. The receptors originated from a young man in good health.

As to this clone: Different DNA sequences within this sample yield the same CDR3. This chain joins TRBV10-3 and TRBJ2-5; TRBD2 matches 7 bases. CDR3 size: 13 residues. CDR1 is ENHRY and CDR2 is SYGVKD in the germline V gene. V shed 4 bases, J shed 2 bases, and the junction held 1 base outside the gene matches. CDR3 in amino acids: CAISAGGQETQYF. Written as DNA, the CDR3 is TGTGCCATCAGTGCGGGGGGTCAAGAGACCCAGTACTTC.

V usage is TRBV2 and J usage is TRBJ2-5, with 8 bases identical to TRBD2. V shed 1 base, J shed 10 bases, and the junction held 14 bases outside the gene matches. The CDR3 has 16 amino acids. Germline CDR1 is SNHLY and CDR2 is FYNNEI. This chain's CDR3 is CASSEDSGMPGTSQYF. DNA of the CDR3: TGTGCCAGCAGTGAAGACTCGGGCATGCCCGGGACTAGCCAGTACTTC.

DNA of the CDR3: TGTGCCACCGGAGGATCCACTTCCTACGAGCAGTACTTC. The encoded protein is CATGGSTSYEQYF. The chain uses TRBV6-1 and TRBJ2-7; a possible D gene is TRBD2 (5 bases). The V end was cut by 10 bases, the J end by 1 base, with 14 bases between. CDR1 and CDR2 from the germline V gene are MNHNS and SASEGT. The CDR3 has 13 amino acids.

A word on this clone: The sample has other DNA sequences that encode this CDR3 too. This rearrangement joins TRBV2 to TRBJ1-1; 8 nucleotides align to TRBD1. Germline assignment: CDR1 SNHLY and CDR2 FYNNEI. This CDR3 contains 13 residues. J was trimmed by 2 bases and V by 6 bases; bases with no gene match: 2. The CDR3 nucleotides read TGTGCCAGCAGGGGACAGGCTAACACTGAAGCTTTCTTT. It specifies CASRGQANTEAFF. The whole variable domain, filled in from reference TRBV2 and TRBJ1-1, reads EPEVTQTPSHQVTQMGQEVILRCVPISNHLYFYWYRQILGQKVEFLVSFYNNEISEKSEIFDDQFSVERPDGSNFTLKIRSTKLEDSAMYFCASRGQANTEAFFGQGTRLTVV.

The chain has TRBV19 and TRBJ2-3; no clear D. Germline values: CDR1 LNHDA, CDR2 SQIVND (reference sequence). There are 13 residues in the CDR3. V was trimmed by 3 bases and J by 6 bases, leaving 10 bases between them. This chain's CDR3 is CASSISPSDTQYF. The CDR3 nucleotides are TGTGCCAGTAGTATTTCTCCCTCGGATACGCAGTATTTT.

The rearrangement joins TRBV19 to TRBJ1-1; perhaps TRBD1 as D (6 bases). There are 14 residues in the CDR3. The germline gives CDR1 LNHDA, CDR2 SQIVND (reference sequence). The CDR3 nucleotides are TGTGCATCGGAAAATGGGGGCGTGAACACTGAAGCTTTCTTT. Protein product: CASENGGVNTEAFF.

This sequence joins TRBV10-2 and TRBJ2-1; D is possibly TRBD1 (7 bases). CDR3 length: 16 amino acids. The V and J ends lost 6 bases and 4 bases respectively, with 19 bases between them. Germline values: CDR1 WSHSY, CDR2 SAAADI. The CDR3 nucleotides read TGCGCCAGCAGCCAGGGGGGTAAAGGAAGGTACAATGAGCAGTTCTTC. Translated: CASSQGGKGRYNEQFF.

The chain employs TRBV4-3 and TRBJ1-2; D ambiguous. V lost 0 bases to trimming and J lost 4 bases, with 15 bases between them. The CDR3 length is 16 residues. Germline values: CDR1 LGHNA, CDR2 YSLEER. CDR3 sequence reads: CASSQDASDRIYGYTF. DNA for the CDR3: TGCGCCAGCAGCCAAGATGCGTCTGATAGGATCTATGGCTACACCTTC.

The rearrangement links TRBV4-3 to TRBJ2-3; perhaps TRBD2 as D (6 bases). CDR3 length: 14 residues. Trimming took 0 bases from V and 5 from J, leaving 9 bases between them. Germline-derived CDR1 and CDR2 are LGHNA and YSLEER. Written as DNA, the CDR3 is TGCGCCAGCAGCCAAGATACTAGCTTAGATACGCAGTATTTT. Protein: CASSQDTSLDTQYF.

This chain links TRBV10-3 with TRBJ2-1, with D tentatively TRBD1 or TRBD2 (5 bases each). CDR1 is ENHRY and CDR2 is SYGVKD in the germline V gene. V was shortened by 2 bases and J by 6 bases, with 17 bases between the two germline ends. The CDR3 is 16 amino acids. DNA of the CDR3: TGTGCCATCAGTGAGACCTCCATGGCTGGGACCAATGAGCAGTTCTTC. This translates into CAISETSMAGTNEQFF.

This chain joins TRBV19 and TRBJ1-5, with D perhaps TRBD1 (5 bases). Deletions cut 2 bases from V and 3 bases from J, with 14 bases between. This CDR3 comprises 16 residues. Per the germline V gene, CDR1 is LNHDA and CDR2 is SQIVND (reference sequence). For the CDR3, the DNA is TGTGCCAGTAGTATATCCGGAGAGGGGAACAATCAGCCCCAGCATTTT. Protein: CASSISGEGNNQPQHF.

This clone was found once. The sample has other DNA sequences that encode this CDR3 too. This rearrangement joins TRBV5-5 to TRBJ2-1; 7 bases map to TRBD2. The CDR3 contains 15 residues. The germline gives CDR1 SGHKS, CDR2 YYEKEE (reference sequence). V lost 2 bases, J lost 0 bases, and 2 bases stayed unmatched. DNA for the CDR3: TGTGCCAGCAGCTTAGCGGGGAGCTCCTACAATGAGCAGTTCTTC. Its translation: CASSLAGSSYNEQFF.

V gene TRBV9 combines with J gene TRBJ1-2; perhaps TRBD1 as D (5 bases). The ends were cut back, 1 base at V and 0 bases at J, with 7 bases in the middle. CDR1 and CDR2 (germline): SGDLS, YYNGEE. This CDR3 contains 14 residues. The CDR3 DNA is TGTGCCAGCAGCGTATCAGGGACTAACTATGGCTACACCTTC. This sequence encodes CASSVSGTNYGYTF.

This clone was counted once. The chain carries TRBV5-6 and TRBJ2-7, with TRBD1 as a possible D gene (5 bases). With 0 bases removed from V and 3 bases from J, the gap between germline ends came to 7 bases. Germline loops: CDR1 SGHDT, CDR2 YYEEEE. The CDR3 contains 13 residues. This CDR3 reads CASSLARVYEQYF. The CDR3 region has the DNA TGTGCCAGCAGCTTGGCCAGGGTCTACGAGCAGTACTTC.